This TCR beta chain was identified during a study of blood T cell repertoires in COVID-19. Study-wide background: Researchers got acute and convalescent COVID-19 samples from the United States, Italy and Spain. PBMCs, B-cell-depleted T cells, or T cells were the source of the cDNA or gDNA that made up the material.

Original processing notes: The assay estimated nucleated cells by amplifying reference gene primers. Assay: immunoSEQ multiplex PCR; the TCRdb copy retains only in-frame clones and omits some. V and J calls and clone size follow that table, whereas D and trimming were derived from the DNA. The table has some 250,000 clones, less than 85% seen once; the top ten hold less than 4%. Losses at the gene ends were 5 bases for V and 0 bases for J; bases not matched to a gene: 7. The CDR3 length is 16 residues. Germline V gene sequence: CDR1 SGHTA, CDR2 FQGNSA. This chain uses TRBV7-2 with TRBJ1-3; 7 nucleotides align to TRBD1. This receptor was obtained from a woman aged 18-29 years with acute or convalescent COVID-19. The source material was peripheral blood. The CDR3 DNA reads TGTGCCAGCAGCAGAGACAGGGCCCCCTCTGGAAACACCATATATTTT. It codes for CASSRDRAPSGNTIYF.